The entry that follows covers one T cell receptor (beta chain) sequence. The CDR3 contains 11 residues. Germline-derived CDR1 and CDR2 are MDHEN and SYDVKM. The germline V and J ends were trimmed by 6 bases and 13 bases, with 15 bases remaining between them. This sample is part of a study of blood T cell repertoires in COVID-19. About the research overall: Spain, Italy and the United States supplied samples that represented acute and convalescent COVID-19. T cells, B-cell-depleted T cells, or PBMCs provided the cDNA or gDNA that served as material.

The protocol was immunoSEQ multiplex PCR, while the TCRdb copy is restricted to in-frame clones and leaves out a portion. The sample shows 30,000 to 40,000 clones, approximately 88% of them seen only once. The sequenced sample consisted of peripheral blood. The J gene is TRBJ1-1, the V gene TRBV28; D call uncertain. The receptor was derived from a human donor in a cohort sampled during active COVID-19. CDR3 region: CASSSQFRVFF. CDR3 nucleotide sequence: TGTGCCAGCAGCTCACAGTTTCGAGTTTTCTTT.